Listed below are T cell receptor beta chains from one sample, sequenced in a study of cytomegalovirus exposure and HLA in healthy donors. Generated by immunoSEQ multiplex PCR, the TCRdb table keeps only in-frame clones and is missing some. This sample has about 160,000 clones, with around 77% found just once. The sample comprised PBMCs. These receptors came from a middle-aged woman in good health and CMV-seronegative. The CDR3 runs from the conserved cysteine through the conserved F or W. A D gene is named only where the DNA matches it firmly. Clone size is shown for a subset of rows, as once, few, many or a class of expanded clone.

CDR3,DNA,J,D,V,size
CASSLVRASGSNDEQFF,TGCGCCAGCAGCTTGGTCCGGGCTAGCGGGAGTAATGATGAGCAGTTCTTC,TRBJ2-1,TRBD2,TRBV5-1,.
CASSLTTDNTEAFF,TGCGCCAGCAGCCTGACGACAGACAACACTGAAGCTTTCTTT,TRBJ1-1,.,TRBV5-1,.
CASSSRSLGLRVGNQPQHF,TGTGCCAGTAGTTCCCGATCATTGGGGCTTAGGGTCGGCAATCAGCCCCAGCATTTT,TRBJ1-5,.,TRBV19,.
CASSPHSDTVINGYTF,TGTGCCAGCAGTCCTCACTCTGACACAGTGATTAATGGCTACACCTTC,TRBJ1-2,.,TRBV6-4,.
CASSLGQGTDTQYF,TGTGCCAGCAGTCTCGGACAGGGAACAGATACGCAGTATTTT,TRBJ2-3,TRBD1,TRBV13,few
CASSEDISGGQYF,TGTGCCAGCAGTGAGGACATCTCAGGCGGGCAGTACTTC,TRBJ2-7,.,TRBV6-1,few
CASSRRQGTYEQYF,TGTGCCAGCAGCCGAAGACAGGGGACCTACGAGCAGTACTTC,TRBJ2-7,TRBD1,TRBV7-2,.
CASTPGGSAYEQYF,TGTGCCAGTACCCCCGGCGGGAGCGCTTACGAGCAGTACTTC,TRBJ2-7,TRBD2,TRBV19,once
CASSLTGVPWEAFF,TGTGCCAGCAGTCTGACAGGGGTCCCTTGGGAAGCTTTCTTT,TRBJ1-1,TRBD1,TRBV28,.
CASGLVLGGRHSGANVLTF,TGTGCTAGTGGTTTGGTACTAGGCGGGAGGCACTCTGGGGCCAACGTCCTGACTTTC,TRBJ2-6,TRBD2,TRBV12-5,.
CASSLGDRGAYGYTF,TGCGCCAGCAGCTTGGGCGACAGGGGGGCCTATGGCTACACCTTC,TRBJ1-2,TRBD1,TRBV5-1,few
CASSISVSGNTIYF,TGTGCCAGTAGTATATCCGTCTCTGGAAACACCATATATTTT,TRBJ1-3,.,TRBV19,.
CASSYPGLAGDKQYF,TGTGCCAGCAGCTACCCGGGACTAGCGGGAGATAAGCAGTACTTC,TRBJ2-7,TRBD2,TRBV28,.
CASSWAPGEGQYF,TGTGCCAGCAGCTGGGCCCCCGGGGAAGGGCAGTACTTC,TRBJ2-5,.,TRBV5-6,.
CASSSPGQGEKQPQHF,TGTGCCAGCAGTTCACCCGGACAGGGGGAAAAGCAGCCCCAGCATTTT,TRBJ1-5,TRBD1,TRBV6-5,.
CASSFFGRSPREQFF,TGTGCCAGCAGTTTCTTCGGGAGAAGCCCGCGGGAGCAGTTCTTC,TRBJ2-1,.,TRBV28,.
CATSRSGLINNEQFF,TGTGCCACCAGCCGCTCAGGCCTTATTAACAATGAGCAGTTCTTC,TRBJ2-1,.,TRBV15,.
CSVVPTGQETQYF,TGCAGCGTTGTCCCTACGGGGCAAGAGACCCAGTACTTC,TRBJ2-5,.,TRBV29-1,once
CASSLAPSLAGGAGELFF,TGTGCCAGCAGCTTAGCCCCCAGCCTAGCGGGAGGCGCCGGGGAGCTGTTTTTT,TRBJ2-2,TRBD2,TRBV11-2,few
CASSLVPGGMTEAFF,TGTGCCAGCAGCTTAGTACCGGGGGGTATGACTGAAGCTTTCTTT,TRBJ1-1,.,TRBV7-6,.
CASTSPAEARGTYF,TGTGCCAGCACCTCCCCGGCGGAAGCCCGGGGGACGTACTTC,TRBJ2-7,.,TRBV28,.
CASSLLGLAGSGDTQYF,TGTGCCAGCAGCCTCCTGGGACTAGCGGGTTCGGGGGATACGCAGTATTTT,TRBJ2-3,TRBD2,TRBV7-2,few
CASSGKETQYF,TGTGCCAGCAGCGGTAAAGAGACCCAGTACTTC,TRBJ2-5,.,TRBV6-1,.